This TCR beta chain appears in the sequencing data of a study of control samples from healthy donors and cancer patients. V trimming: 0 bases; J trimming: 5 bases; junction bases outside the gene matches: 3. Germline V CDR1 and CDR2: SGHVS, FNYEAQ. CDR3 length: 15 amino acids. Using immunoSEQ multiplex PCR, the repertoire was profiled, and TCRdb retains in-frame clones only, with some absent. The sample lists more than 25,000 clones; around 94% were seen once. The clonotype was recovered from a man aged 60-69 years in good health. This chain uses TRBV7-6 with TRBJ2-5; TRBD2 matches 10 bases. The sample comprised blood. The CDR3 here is CASSLAVGLAETQYF. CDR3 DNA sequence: TGTGCCAGCAGCTTAGCTGTGGGACTAGCGGAGACCCAGTACTTC. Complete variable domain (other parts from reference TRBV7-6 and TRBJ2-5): GAGVSQSPRYKVTKRGQDVALRCDPISGHVSLYWYRQALGQGPEFLTYFNYEAQQDKSGLPNDRFSAERPEGSISTLTIQRTEQRDSAMYRCASSLAVGLAETQYFGPGTRLLVL.